This TCR beta chain was identified in a study of cytomegalovirus exposure and HLA in healthy donors (TCRdb year 2017). As for the study more broadly: According to a later analysis, one platform produced both the roughly 130 validation repertoires and the 666 repertoires of the first cohort. The study aimed to test whether signatures of past pathogen exposure could be identified by cataloging public T cell receptors. Besides the first cohort of some 670 subjects, a separate validation cohort made up of 90 to 150 different subjects was used. The study combined high-throughput TCR immunosequencing, statistical association of individual TCRs with disease status, and machine learning to predict cytomegalovirus infection status. Beyond this particular receptor, the publication reports: According to the authors, the approach could potentially be generalized to other disease states and immunological phenotypes. A few of the identified cytomegalovirus-associated TCR beta chains were confirmed in vitro to be specific for cytomegalovirus antigens. A later analysis found that TCRs clustered in the first cohort also tended to co-occur in the roughly 120 validation repertoires, with 90% to 95% of cluster scores above 0. The classifier was reported to diagnose cytomegalovirus status with high specificity and sensitivity in both the original and validation cohorts. The validation cohort had no HLA typing available for a later analysis, so co-occurrence within that cohort was assessed over all 120 repertoires. Most TCR sequences were observed very rarely across donors, whereas some public TCRs were present in many individuals. In the study, about 150 TCR beta chains were listed as associated with cytomegalovirus.

Library preparation was by the immunoSEQ multiplex PCR assay. The authors' pipeline ran thus. A statistical classification framework was built to diagnose cytomegalovirus status from the catalog of TCR beta chain sequences. TCRdb's version of the immuneACCESS table is confined to in-frame rearrangements and falls short of the full clone set. An unresolved V gene accounts for under half of the shortfall where checked; the remainder is of unknown origin. The DNA was the basis for D and trimming; V, J and clone size are from that table. This sample lists about 360,000 clones; 75% to 90% were detected once. Roughly 0.8% of the sample is taken by the ten largest. On this clone itself: This receptor's antigen is unknown. Base qualities are missing; no much larger clone stands one base away.

The donors belonged to the validation cohort of about 120 subjects, which was separate from the approximately 700-subject first cohort. Spanning cysteine to phenylalanine, the CDR3 consists of 16 amino acids. Left in the record is the CDR3 DNA by itself, 48 bases read in frame from the first base. V lost 5 bases and J lost 8 bases; the stretch between them is 24 bases long. From the germline V gene (reference sequence), CDR1 is LNHDA and CDR2 is SQIVND. Sequencing was done on a sample of PBMCs. This receptor chain uses TRBV19 and TRBJ1-2; 5 matching bases give a weak D call of TRBD1. This TCR came from a woman aged 18-29 years in good health and CMV-seronegative. The encoded CDR3 is CASSRSGVQGSGGYTF. The nucleotide sequence reads as follows: TGTGCCAGTAGTCGATCTGGAGTTCAGGGATCGGGCGGCTACACCTTC.